Listed here is a single T cell receptor (beta chain). TCRdb keeps only in-frame clones here, not all; method: immunoSEQ multiplex PCR. The sample consists of about 670,000 clones, around 89% of them appearing once. CDR3 length: 14 residues. Germline CDR1 reads MNHEY; CDR2 reads SVGAGI. V lost 7 bases and J lost 9; bases outside the gene matches: 12. This sample is drawn from a study of blood T cell repertoires in COVID-19. Study at large: In each case, the material was cDNA or gDNA derived from T cells, B-cell-depleted T cells, or PBMCs.

This TCR derives from a woman aged 18-29 years with acute or convalescent COVID-19. The rearrangement links TRBV6-5 to TRBJ2-5; 9 nucleotides align to TRBD1. Input material: peripheral blood. CDR3 sequence: CASTPQGQGLAQYF. For the CDR3, the DNA is TGTGCCAGCACTCCTCAGGGACAGGGTCTGGCCCAGTACTTC.